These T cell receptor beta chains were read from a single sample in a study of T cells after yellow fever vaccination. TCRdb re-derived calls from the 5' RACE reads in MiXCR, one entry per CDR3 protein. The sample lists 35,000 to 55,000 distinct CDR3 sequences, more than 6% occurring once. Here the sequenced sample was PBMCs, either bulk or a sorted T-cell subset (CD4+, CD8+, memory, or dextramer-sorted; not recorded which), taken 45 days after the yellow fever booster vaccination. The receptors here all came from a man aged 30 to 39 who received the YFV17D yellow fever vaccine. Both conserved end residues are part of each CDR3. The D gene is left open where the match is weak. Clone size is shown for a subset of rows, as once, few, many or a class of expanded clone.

TGCGCCAGCAGCTCAGGGGCCGCGGGGCAAGAGACCCAGTACTTC,CASSSGAAGQETQYF,TRBV5-1,TRBJ2-5,many,-
TGCAGTGCTAGAGATCAAAGGCAGGGAAAGTCACCCCTCCACTTT,CSARDQRQGKSPLHF,TRBV20-1,TRBJ1-6,-,-
TGCGCCAGCAGCCAAGATATTACGACTGTTGGCGAGCAGTACTTC,CASSQDITTVGEQYF,TRBV4-3,TRBJ2-7,-,-
TGCAGTGCCGAGGACTTAGCGCAAGCCTACGAGCAGTACTTC,CSAEDLAQAYEQYF,TRBV20-1,TRBJ2-7,many,-
TGTGCCAGCAGTTACTCTACAGGGGCGGGTGGCTACACCTTC,CASSYSTGAGGYTF,TRBV6-5,TRBJ1-2,many,TRBD1
TGTGCCAGCAGTTTTAGGGGCACCACAGATACGCAGTATTTT,CASSFRGTTDTQYF,TRBV12-3/TRBV12-4,TRBJ2-3,-,-
TGTGCCAGCAGCTTACAAGTGGCCCTCGCAGATACGCAGTATTTT,CASSLQVALADTQYF,TRBV7-2,TRBJ2-3,-,-
TGTGCCAGCAGCCCACACAGGGTTACTGAAGCTTTCTTT,CASSPHRVTEAFF,TRBV12-3/TRBV12-4,TRBJ1-1,many,-
TGTGCCAGCAGTCAGGACCTAAATGGGGATACGCAGTATTTT,CASSQDLNGDTQYF,TRBV6-1,TRBJ2-3,many,-
TGTGCCAGCAGATCGGGGACCGGGGAGCTGTTTTTT,CASRSGTGELFF,TRBV12-3/TRBV12-4,TRBJ2-2,many,-
TGCGCCAGCAGCTTTGAAATGGGGCAGGGCGGAGGGAACACTGAAGCTTTCTTT,CASSFEMGQGGGNTEAFF,TRBV5-1,TRBJ1-1,many,-
TGTGCCAGCAGCGGGCGTCCAATGCGGAGTGAGACCCAGTACTTC,CASSGRPMRSETQYF,TRBV9,TRBJ2-5,many,-
TGTGCCAGCAGTCATCGAGCGCCGGGTAACACTGAAGCTTTCTTT,CASSHRAPGNTEAFF,TRBV6-2/TRBV6-3,TRBJ1-1,-,-
TGCAGTGCTCCCCTGGGAAGGTTTCCAGATACGCAGTATTTT,CSAPLGRFPDTQYF,TRBV20-1,TRBJ2-3,few,-
TGTGCCACCAGCAGAGATCCGGACCCAGATAATTCACCCCTCCACTTT,CATSRDPDPDNSPLHF,TRBV15,TRBJ1-6,many,-
TGTGCCATCAGTGAAGTAGCATCGGGCGAGCAGTACTTC,CAISEVASGEQYF,TRBV10-3,TRBJ2-7,many,-
TGTGCCAGCAGCTTGGAGGGGACTGTATACAATGAGCAGTTCTTC,CASSLEGTVYNEQFF,TRBV5-4,TRBJ2-1,many,-
TGTGCCAGCAGTAGGACAGGACTTAAACTGTTTTTT,CASSRTGLKLFF,TRBV12-3/TRBV12-4,TRBJ1-4,many,TRBD1